These 16 T cell receptor beta chains originate from one sample sequenced in a study of neoadjuvant anti-PD-1 for oral cavity cancer. Sequencing was performed with immunoSEQ multiplex PCR; in TCRdb, only in-frame clones are kept and a portion is missing. This sample has about 79,000 clones, with over 70% found just once. The sequencing here drew on PBMCs, taken before nivolumab (anti-PD-1) treatment. Receptors were obtained from a person aged 40 to 85 with oral cavity squamous cell carcinoma.

The gene calls are TRBV2 and TRBJ1-6; D is possibly TRBD1 (6 bases). V lost 7 bases, J lost 7 bases, and 14 bases lay in between. In germline, CDR1 is SNHLY, CDR2 FYNNEI. This CDR3 is 14 amino acids long. Here the CDR3 DNA reads TGTGCCAGCAACAAAGACAGGCAGAATTCACCCCTCCACTTT. This codes for CASNKDRQNSPLHF.

The chain combines TRBV6-1 with TRBJ2-2; 7 bases match TRBD2. Trimming removed 6 bases from V and 5 bases from J; junction bases left unmatched: 9. The CDR3 runs 15 residues. CDR1 MNHNS and CDR2 SASEGT come from the germline V gene. The CDR3 loop reads CASRGGKAWTGELFF. CDR3 sequence (DNA): TGTGCCAGCAGGGGGGGGAAAGCATGGACCGGGGAGCTGTTTTTT.

The chain uses TRBV7-9 and TRBJ1-3; D possibly corresponds to TRBD1 (6 bases). The CDR3 extends over 15 amino acids. Germline CDR1 SEHNR, CDR2 FQNEAQ (reference sequence). V dropped 2 bases and J dropped 4 bases, with 12 bases sitting between them. This CDR3 is CASSLTGTLGNTIYF. The CDR3 DNA sequence: TGTGCCAGCAGCTTAACCGGGACACTGGGAAACACCATATATTTT.

This clone occurred once. This chain joins TRBV11-3 and TRBJ2-1; TRBD2 agrees at 9 bases. The CDR3 runs 13 residues. Germline V CDR1 and CDR2: SGHNT, YENEEA. Trimming cost V 8 bases and J 10 bases; bases outside gene matches: 9. The CDR3 reads CASSPSGGREQFF. The CDR3 DNA sequence: TGTGCCAGCTCGCCCAGCGGGGGGAGAGAGCAGTTCTTC.

In its sample, this clone was seen a few times. J is TRBJ2-3 and V is TRBV30, with D uncertain. V lost 3 bases and J lost 3, with 7 bases in between. The CDR3 runs to 12 residues. Per the germline V gene, CDR1 is GTSNPN and CDR2 is SVGIG (reference sequence). CDR3 coding DNA: TGTGCCTGGAGCCGCGGAACAGATACGCAGTATTTT. It is translated as CAWSRGTDTQYF. Supplemented by reference TRBV30 and TRBJ2-3, the full variable domain reads SQTIHQWPATLVQPVGSPLSLECTVEGTSNPNLYWYRQAAGRGLQLLFYSVGIGQISSEVPQNLSASRPQDRQFILSSKKLLLSDSGFYLCAWSRGTDTQYFGPGTRLTVL.

This clone was counted once. The V call is TRBV5-5, the J call TRBJ1-1; tentative D call: TRBD1 (6 bases). The CDR3 covers 14 residues. Trimming pared 3 bases from V and 4 bases from J, leaving 13 bases between. Germline CDR1 reads SGHKS; CDR2 reads YYEKEE (reference sequence). The CDR3 protein is CASSSLQGFTEAFF. Written as DNA, the CDR3 is TGTGCCAGCAGCTCCTTACAGGGCTTCACTGAAGCTTTCTTT. Complete variable domain (other parts from reference TRBV5-5 and TRBJ1-1): DAGVTQSPTHLIKTRGQQVTLRCSPISGHKSVSWYQQVLGQGPQFIFQYYEKEERGRGNFPDRFSARQFPNYSSELNVNALLLGDSALYLCASSSLQGFTEAFFGQGTRLTVV.

This clone was counted only a few times. Other DNA sequences within the sample encode an identical CDR3. The rearrangement uses TRBV15 and TRBJ1-5; D is undetermined. The CDR3 runs to 15 residues. Looked up from germline, CDR1 is LNHNV and CDR2 is YYDKDF (reference sequence). V was clipped by 0 bases and J by 2 bases, with 8 bases between them. The CDR3 protein is CATSRDPGGNQPQHF. The CDR3 DNA sequence: TGTGCCACCAGCAGAGATCCTGGGGGCAATCAGCCCCAGCATTTT.

The chain couples TRBV10-1 to TRBJ2-5, with a weak D call TRBD2 (5 bases). The CDR3 totals 13 residues. Deletions cut 2 bases from V and 5 bases from J, with 9 bases between. CDR1 WNHNN and CDR2 SYGVQD come from the germline V gene (reference sequence). The DNA for the CDR3 is TGCGCCAGCAGTGAGGTGGGAGAGGAGACCCAGTACTTC. Translating gives CASSEVGEETQYF.

The chain employs TRBV7-3 and TRBJ2-1; TRBD2 agrees at 8 bases. Germline CDR1 SGHTA, CDR2 FQGTGA. The ends lost 2 bases at V and 5 bases at J; junction bases unmatched: 5. The CDR3 runs 15 residues. DNA for the CDR3: TGTGCCAGCAGCTTAGAAGCGGGAGCCCACAATGAGCAGTTCTTC. Translated, it gives CASSLEAGAHNEQFF.

This CDR3 is CASTVRAEKLFF. CDR3 nucleotide sequence: TGTGCCAGCACGGTCCGGGCAGAAAAACTGTTTTTT. The chain carries TRBV2 and TRBJ1-4; no firm D call. This CDR3 contains 12 residues. V was shortened by 7 bases and J by 8 bases, with 11 bases between the two germline ends. The germline V gene encodes CDR1 SNHLY and CDR2 FYNNEI.

The chain employs TRBV10-3 and TRBJ1-3, with D hard to call. The CDR3 covers 14 residues. Per germline, CDR1 ENHRY and CDR2 SYGVKD. V was cut by 3 bases and J by 6 bases, with 12 bases left in between. CDR3 residues: CAISDQRTENTIYF. CDR3 DNA sequence: TGTGCCATCAGTGACCAGCGAACTGAAAACACCATATATTTT.

The genes are TRBV6-5 and TRBJ2-7; D may be TRBD2 (6 bases). V gave up 8 bases and J gave up 3 bases, with 14 bases separating them. The CDR3 sequence is 13 residues long. Germline V CDR1 and CDR2: MNHEY, SVGAGI. This chain's CDR3 is CASASGGFYEQYF. The CDR3 DNA is TGTGCCAGCGCATCCGGGGGTTTCTACGAGCAGTACTTC.

The chain employs TRBV6-5 and TRBJ1-1, with D perhaps matching TRBD1 (6 bases). Germline CDR1 MNHEY, CDR2 SVGAGI. The germline V and J ends were trimmed by 0 bases and 5 bases, with 13 bases remaining between them. The CDR3 runs 15 residues. The CDR3 loop is CASSYSGGARTEAFF. The CDR3 DNA reads as TGTGCCAGCAGTTACTCGGGGGGGGCGAGGACTGAAGCTTTCTTT.

J is TRBJ2-2 and V is TRBV7-3, with 8 positions matching TRBD1. In germline, CDR1 is SGHTA, CDR2 FQGTGA. The CDR3 loop spans 15 amino acids. J was trimmed by 5 bases and V by 5 bases; bases with no gene match: 7. CDR3 DNA sequence: TGTGCCAGCAGCATACAGGGGGTGGGAACCGGGGAGCTGTTTTTT. It codes for CASSIQGVGTGELFF.

V and J are TRBV6-6 and TRBJ2-7, with TRBD1 matching over 9 bases. The CDR3 length is 14 residues. The ends lost 6 bases at V and 4 bases at J; junction bases unmatched: 7. The germline CDR1 and CDR2 sequences are MNHNY and SVGAGI (reference sequence). DNA of the CDR3: TGTGCCAGCAGCCACCGGGACAGGGCATACGAGCAGTACTTC. Its protein product is CASSHRDRAYEQYF.

V and J are TRBV2 and TRBJ1-5; D gene ambiguous. V lost 5 bases and J lost 4, with 9 bases in between. This CDR3 contains 13 residues. Germline CDR1 is SNHLY and CDR2 is FYNNEI. CDR3 protein: CASSYGPNQPQHF. The CDR3 bases are TGTGCCAGCAGTTATGGGCCTAATCAGCCCCAGCATTTT. Using reference TRBV2 and TRBJ1-5 for the parts outside the CDR3, the full variable domain is EPEVTQTPSHQVTQMGQEVILRCVPISNHLYFYWYRQILGQKVEFLVSFYNNEISEKSEIFDDQFSVERPDGSNFTLKIRSTKLEDSAMYFCASSYGPNQPQHFGDGTRLSIL.